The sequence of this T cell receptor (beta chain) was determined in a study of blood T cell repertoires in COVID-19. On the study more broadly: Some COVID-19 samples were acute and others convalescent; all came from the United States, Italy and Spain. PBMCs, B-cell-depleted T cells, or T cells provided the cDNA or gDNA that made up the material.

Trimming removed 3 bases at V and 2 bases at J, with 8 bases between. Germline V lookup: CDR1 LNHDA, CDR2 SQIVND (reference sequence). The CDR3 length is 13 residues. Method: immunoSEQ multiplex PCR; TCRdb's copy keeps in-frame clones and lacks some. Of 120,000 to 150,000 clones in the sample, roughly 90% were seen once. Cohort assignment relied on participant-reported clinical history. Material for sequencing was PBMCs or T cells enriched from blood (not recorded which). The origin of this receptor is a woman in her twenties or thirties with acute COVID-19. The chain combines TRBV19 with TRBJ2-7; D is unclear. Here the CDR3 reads CASSILIAYEQYF. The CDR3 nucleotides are TGTGCCAGTAGTATTCTAATCGCCTACGAGCAGTACTTC.